This is a list of T cell receptor beta chains from one sample in a study of T cell responses to AZD1222 COVID-19 vaccine. TCRdb's table, derived via immunoSEQ multiplex PCR, lists solely in-frame clones and lacks some. The repertoire includes 65,000 to 95,000 clones, roughly 85% of them detected once, and about 12% sits in the top ten. Sequenced material: peripheral blood, taken on day 0 of AZD1222 vaccination. These receptors all stem from an adult in good health. CDR3s leave out the opening cysteine and the closing phenylalanine or tryptophan.

TRBJ2-7 | TRBV7-2 | ASSGRGSSYEQY
TRBJ2-1 | TRBV5-1 | ASSFLAGANNEQF
TRBJ1-2 | TRBV7-2 | ASSWRDSLYGYT
TRBJ2-3 | TRBV6-5 | ASTGTRHADTQY
TRBJ2-7 | TRBV7-2 | ASSLGQGIIYEQY
TRBJ1-4 | TRBV20-1 | SASRQGGGKLF
TRBJ2-1 | TRBV6-6 | ASSSLLAGVGLAYNEQF
TRBJ2-7 | TRBV11-2 | ASSQRQGGGEQY
TRBJ1-1 | TRBV6-1 | ASSEALGRGYVAEAF
TRBJ1-3 | TRBV10-3 | AISERRASSGNTIY
TRBJ1-2 | TRBV11-2 | ASSPRGRYGYT
TRBJ2-5 | TRBV7-8 | ASSSQETQY
TRBJ2-3 | TRBV19 | ASRDPAGAALRGTQY
TRBJ2-1 | TRBV3-1/TRBV3-2 | ASSQAWRGAYNEQF
TRBJ1-2 | TRBV28 | ACGNYGYT
TRBJ1-4 | TRBV10-3 | AISEPTNEKLF
TRBJ2-5 | TRBV4-1 | ASSQGPRGTQETQY